This T cell receptor (beta chain) derives from a study of blood T cell repertoires in COVID-19. Overall study context: Sample material is recorded as cDNA or gDNA derived from T cells, B-cell-depleted T cells, or PBMCs.

This clone was observed a handful of times. In the original workflow: Estimated nucleated cell counts came from reference gene primer amplification. Assay used: immunoSEQ multiplex PCR; TCRdb lists only in-frame clones, some missing. The DNA gave D and trimming, while V, J and clone size come from that table. This sample carries roughly 200,000 clones, around 86% of them seen once, and the ten largest clones take 3%. V trimming: 3 bases; J trimming: 2 bases; junction bases outside the gene matches: 4. The CDR3 is made up of 15 amino acids. Germline V gene sequence: CDR1 SEHNR, CDR2 FQNEAQ (reference sequence).

The sample comprised peripheral blood. The chain is built from TRBV7-9 and TRBJ1-5; 7 nucleotides line up with TRBD1. The receptor comes from a man aged 55 to 70 with acute or convalescent COVID-19. CDR3 bases: TGTGCCAGCAGCTTTACAGGGGATGGCAATCAGCCCCAGCATTTT. Translation: CASSFTGDGNQPQHF.